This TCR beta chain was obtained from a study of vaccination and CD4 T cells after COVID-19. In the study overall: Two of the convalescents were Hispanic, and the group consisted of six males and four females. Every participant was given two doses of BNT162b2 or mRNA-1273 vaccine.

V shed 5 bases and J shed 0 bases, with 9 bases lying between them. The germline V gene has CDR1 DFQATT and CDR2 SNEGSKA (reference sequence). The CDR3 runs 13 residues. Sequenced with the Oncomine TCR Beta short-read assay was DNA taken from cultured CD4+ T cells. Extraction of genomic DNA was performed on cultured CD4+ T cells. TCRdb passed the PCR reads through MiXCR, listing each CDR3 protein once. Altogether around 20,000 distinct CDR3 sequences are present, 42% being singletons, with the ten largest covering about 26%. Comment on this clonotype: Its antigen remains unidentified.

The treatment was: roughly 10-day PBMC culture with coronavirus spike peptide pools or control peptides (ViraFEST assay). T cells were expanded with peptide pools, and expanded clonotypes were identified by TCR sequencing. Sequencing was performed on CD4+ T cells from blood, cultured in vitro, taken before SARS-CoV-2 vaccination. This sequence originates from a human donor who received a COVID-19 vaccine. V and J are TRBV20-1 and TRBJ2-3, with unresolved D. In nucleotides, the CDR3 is TGCAGTGCTTTCGATACTAGCACAGATACGCAGTATTTT. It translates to CSAFDTSTDTQYF.